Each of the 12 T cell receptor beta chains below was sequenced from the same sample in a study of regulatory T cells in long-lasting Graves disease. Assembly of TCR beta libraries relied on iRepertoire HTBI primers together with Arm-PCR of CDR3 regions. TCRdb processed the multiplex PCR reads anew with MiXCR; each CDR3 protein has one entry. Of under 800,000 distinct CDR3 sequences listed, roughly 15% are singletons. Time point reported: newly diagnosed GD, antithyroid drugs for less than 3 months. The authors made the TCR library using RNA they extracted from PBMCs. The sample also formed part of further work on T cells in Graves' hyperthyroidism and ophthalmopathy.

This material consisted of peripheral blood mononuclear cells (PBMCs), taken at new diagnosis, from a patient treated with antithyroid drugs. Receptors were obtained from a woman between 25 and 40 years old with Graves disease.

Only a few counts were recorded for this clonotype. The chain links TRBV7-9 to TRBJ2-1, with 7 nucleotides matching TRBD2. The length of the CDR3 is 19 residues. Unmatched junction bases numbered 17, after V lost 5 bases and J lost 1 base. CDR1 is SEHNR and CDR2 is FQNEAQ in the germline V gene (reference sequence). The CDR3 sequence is CASSRVTSSKSGSYNEQFF. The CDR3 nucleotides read TGTGCCAGCAGCCGGGTGACTAGCAGTAAGAGTGGGTCCTACAATGAGCAGTTCTTC.

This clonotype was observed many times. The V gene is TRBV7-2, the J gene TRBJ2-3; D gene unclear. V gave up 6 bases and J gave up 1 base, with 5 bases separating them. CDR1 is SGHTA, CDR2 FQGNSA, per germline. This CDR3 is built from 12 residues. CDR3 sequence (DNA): TGTGCCAGCAGAGGCGGCACAGATACGCAGTATTTT. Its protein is CASRGGTDTQYF.

CDR3 coding DNA: TGCGCCAGCAGCTTTGTCCTATACGAAACAGATACGCAGTATTTT. This encodes CASSFVLYETDTQYF. The chain employs TRBV5-1 and TRBJ2-3; no clear D gene. This CDR3 region has 15 residues. Germline V gene data show CDR1 as SGHRS and CDR2 as YFSETQ. Trimming stripped 2 bases from V and 3 bases from J, with 13 bases between.

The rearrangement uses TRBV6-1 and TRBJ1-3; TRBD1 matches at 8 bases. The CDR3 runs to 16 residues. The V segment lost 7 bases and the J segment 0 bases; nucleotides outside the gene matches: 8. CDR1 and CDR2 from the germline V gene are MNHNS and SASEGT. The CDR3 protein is CASNQQGASSGNTIYF. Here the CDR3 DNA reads TGTGCCAGCAACCAGCAGGGGGCGAGCTCTGGAAACACCATATATTTT.

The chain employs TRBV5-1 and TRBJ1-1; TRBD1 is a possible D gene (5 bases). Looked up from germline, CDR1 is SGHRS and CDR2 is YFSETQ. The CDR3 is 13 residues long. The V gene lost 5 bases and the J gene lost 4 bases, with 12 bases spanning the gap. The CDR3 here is CASRGRQGTEAFF. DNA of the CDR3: TGCGCCAGCAGAGGACGTCAGGGCACTGAAGCTTTCTTT.

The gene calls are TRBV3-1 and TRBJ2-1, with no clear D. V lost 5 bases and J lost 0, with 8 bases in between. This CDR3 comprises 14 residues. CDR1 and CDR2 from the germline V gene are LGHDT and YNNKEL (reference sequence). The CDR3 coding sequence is TGTGCCAGCAGCTATGTGGGCTCCTACAATGAGCAGTTCTTC. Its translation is CASSYVGSYNEQFF.

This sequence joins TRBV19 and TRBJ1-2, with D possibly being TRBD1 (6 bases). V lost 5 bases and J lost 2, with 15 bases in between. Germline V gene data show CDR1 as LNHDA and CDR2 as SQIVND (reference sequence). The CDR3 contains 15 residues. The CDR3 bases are TGTGCCAGTAGTGACGGGACACGATTCAACTATGGCTACACCTTC. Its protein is CASSDGTRFNYGYTF.

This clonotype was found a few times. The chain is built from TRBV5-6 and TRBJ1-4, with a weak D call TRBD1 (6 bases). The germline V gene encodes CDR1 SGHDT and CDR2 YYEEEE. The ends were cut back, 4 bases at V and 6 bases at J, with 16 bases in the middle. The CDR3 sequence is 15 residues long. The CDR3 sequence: CASSGHRVEDEKLFF. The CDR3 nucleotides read TGTGCCAGCAGCGGACACAGGGTGGAGGATGAAAAACTGTTTTTT.

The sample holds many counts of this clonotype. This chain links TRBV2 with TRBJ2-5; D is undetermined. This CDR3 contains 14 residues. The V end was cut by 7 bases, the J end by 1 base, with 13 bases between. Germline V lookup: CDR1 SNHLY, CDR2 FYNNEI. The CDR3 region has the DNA TGTGCCAGCACCCGCGAAGCGACCCAAGAGACCCAGTACTTC. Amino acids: CASTREATQETQYF.

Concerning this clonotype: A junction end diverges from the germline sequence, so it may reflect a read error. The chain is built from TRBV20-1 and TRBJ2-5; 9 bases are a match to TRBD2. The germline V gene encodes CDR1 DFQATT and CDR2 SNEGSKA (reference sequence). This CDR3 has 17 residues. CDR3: CSARDSGRLAAQEAQYF. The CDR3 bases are TGCAGTGCTAGAGACTCAGGGAGACTAGCGGCCCAAGAGGCCCAGTACTTC.

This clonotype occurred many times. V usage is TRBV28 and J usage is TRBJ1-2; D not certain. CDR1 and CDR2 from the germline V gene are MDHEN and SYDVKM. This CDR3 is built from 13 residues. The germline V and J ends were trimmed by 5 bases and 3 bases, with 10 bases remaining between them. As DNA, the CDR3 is TGTGCCAGCAGTGCCGGGATCTACTATGGCTACACCTTC. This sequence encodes CASSAGIYYGYTF.

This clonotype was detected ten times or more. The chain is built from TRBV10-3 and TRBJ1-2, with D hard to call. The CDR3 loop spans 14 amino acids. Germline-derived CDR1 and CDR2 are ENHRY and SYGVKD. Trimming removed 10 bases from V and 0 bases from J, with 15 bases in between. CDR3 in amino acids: CATKDSLANYGYTF. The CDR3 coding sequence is TGTGCCACCAAGGACTCTCTAGCTAACTATGGCTACACCTTC.